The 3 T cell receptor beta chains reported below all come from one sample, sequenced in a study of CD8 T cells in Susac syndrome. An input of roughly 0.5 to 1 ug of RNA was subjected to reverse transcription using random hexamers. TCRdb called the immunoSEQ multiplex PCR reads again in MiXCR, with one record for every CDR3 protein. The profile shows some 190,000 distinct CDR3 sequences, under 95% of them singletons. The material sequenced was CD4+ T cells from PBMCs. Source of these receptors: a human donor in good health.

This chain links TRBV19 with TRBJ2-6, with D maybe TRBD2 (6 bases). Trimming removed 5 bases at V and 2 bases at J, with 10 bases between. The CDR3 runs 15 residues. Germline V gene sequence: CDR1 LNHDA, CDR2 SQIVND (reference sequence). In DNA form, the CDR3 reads TGTGCCAGTAGTCCGCCGGGGGCTGGGGCCAACGTCCTGACTTTC. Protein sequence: CASSPPGAGANVLTF.

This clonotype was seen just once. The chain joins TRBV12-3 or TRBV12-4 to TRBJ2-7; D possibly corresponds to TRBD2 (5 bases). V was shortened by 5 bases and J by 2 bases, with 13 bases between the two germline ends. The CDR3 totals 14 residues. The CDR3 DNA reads TGTGCCAGCAGTCCGGAGGAGGCTCCCTACGAGCAGTACGTC. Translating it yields CASSPEEAPYEQYV.

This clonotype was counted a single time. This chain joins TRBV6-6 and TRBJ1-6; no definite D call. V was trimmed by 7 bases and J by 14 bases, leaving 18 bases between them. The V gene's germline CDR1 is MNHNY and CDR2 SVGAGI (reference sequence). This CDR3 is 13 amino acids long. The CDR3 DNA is TGTGCCAGCACTTCGAGACCGCTTATCTCCCTCCACTTT. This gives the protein CASTSRPLISLHF.